This T cell receptor (beta chain) was profiled in a study of CD8 T cells in ankylosing spondylitis. Study findings and constraints: Characteristic, it appeared, of ankylosing spondylitis blood was a TCR beta motif of roughly 8 highly homologous variants.

This clonotype was found a few times. Its specificity is unknown. V lost 5 bases, J lost 0 bases, and 15 bases lay in between. This CDR3 comprises 16 residues. MiXCR, applied by TCRdb to the 5' RACE reads, yields one record per CDR3 protein. In the table there are roughly 490,000 distinct CDR3 sequences, under 5.5% of which are singletons. This TCR came from a male donor with ankylosing spondylitis. Material for sequencing was blood, either unsorted or a sorted T cell fraction (not recorded which). This chain joins TRBV12-3 or TRBV12-4 and TRBJ2-3; D is undetermined. The CDR3 DNA reads TGTGCCAGCAGTCCCTCGACCTTTACTAGCACAGATACGCAGTATTTT. Translation: CASSPSTFTSTDTQYF.